The clone carrying this T cell receptor (beta chain) appeared a few times. Clinical symptoms, serum thyroxine and TRAb, thyroid ultrasound and orbital computed tomography together formed the diagnostic basis. Amplified regions were TCR beta CDR3 sequences from RNA transcripts. TCR CDR3 underwent first-round RT-PCR with the HTBI primer set. TCRdb re-analysed the multiplex PCR reads in MiXCR, keeping a single row per CDR3 protein. The sample comprises about 530,000 distinct CDR3 sequences, 17% of which are singletons, and approximately 18% rests with the top ten. The sample comes from a study of T cells in Graves' hyperthyroidism and ophthalmopathy. The V gene's germline CDR1 is GTSNPN and CDR2 SVGIG (reference sequence). The CDR3 extends over 15 amino acids. Trimming stripped 0 bases from V and 5 bases from J, with 17 bases between.

This clonotype originated in a young woman with Graves' ophthalmopathy. The sequenced sample was blood. The rearrangement uses TRBV30 and TRBJ2-7, with D maybe TRBD1 (6 bases). Here the CDR3 DNA reads TGTGCCTGGAGTGTATGGGCAGGGGCTGGCAACGAGCAGTACTTC. Its protein is CAWSVWAGAGNEQYF.